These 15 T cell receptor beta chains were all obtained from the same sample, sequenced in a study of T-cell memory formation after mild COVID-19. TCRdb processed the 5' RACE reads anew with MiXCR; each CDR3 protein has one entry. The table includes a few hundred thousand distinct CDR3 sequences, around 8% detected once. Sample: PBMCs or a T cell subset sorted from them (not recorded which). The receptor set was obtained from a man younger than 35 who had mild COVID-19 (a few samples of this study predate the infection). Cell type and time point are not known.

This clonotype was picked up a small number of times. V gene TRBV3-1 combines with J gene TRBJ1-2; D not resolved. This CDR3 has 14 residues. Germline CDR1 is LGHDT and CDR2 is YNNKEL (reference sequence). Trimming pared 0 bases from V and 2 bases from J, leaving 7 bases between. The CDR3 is CASSQDSGNYGYTF. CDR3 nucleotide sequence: TGTGCCAGCAGCCAAGATTCGGGGAACTATGGCTACACCTTC.

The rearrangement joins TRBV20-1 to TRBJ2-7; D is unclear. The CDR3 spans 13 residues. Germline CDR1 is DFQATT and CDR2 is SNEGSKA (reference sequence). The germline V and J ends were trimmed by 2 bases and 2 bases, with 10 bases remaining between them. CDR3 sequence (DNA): TGCAGTGCTAGAAACTTCCGGGCCTACGAGCAGTACTTC. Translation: CSARNFRAYEQYF.

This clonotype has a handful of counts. CDR3 DNA sequence: TGCAGCGTGGGGGAGGGGGATGCCGGGGAGCTGTTTTTT. Amino acid sequence: CSVGEGDAGELFF. J is TRBJ2-2 and V is TRBV29-1, with D tentatively TRBD2 (7 bases). The ends were cut back, 6 bases at V and 6 bases at J, with 14 bases in the middle. Germline V gene data show CDR1 as SQVTM and CDR2 as ANQGSEA. CDR3 length: 13 residues.

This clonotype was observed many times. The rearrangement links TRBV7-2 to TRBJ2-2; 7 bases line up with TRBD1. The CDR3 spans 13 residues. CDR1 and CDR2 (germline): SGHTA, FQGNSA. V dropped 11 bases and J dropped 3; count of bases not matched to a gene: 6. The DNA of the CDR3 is TGTGCCTTCGGACAGGCCTACACCGGGGAGCTGTTTTTT. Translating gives CAFGQAYTGELFF.

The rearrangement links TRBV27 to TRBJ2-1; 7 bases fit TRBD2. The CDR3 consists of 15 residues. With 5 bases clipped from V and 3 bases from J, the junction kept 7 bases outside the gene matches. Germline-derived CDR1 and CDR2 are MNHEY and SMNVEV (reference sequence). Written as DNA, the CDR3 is TGTGCCAGCAGTATCAAGCGGGGACTCTACAATGAGCAGTTCTTC. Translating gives CASSIKRGLYNEQFF.

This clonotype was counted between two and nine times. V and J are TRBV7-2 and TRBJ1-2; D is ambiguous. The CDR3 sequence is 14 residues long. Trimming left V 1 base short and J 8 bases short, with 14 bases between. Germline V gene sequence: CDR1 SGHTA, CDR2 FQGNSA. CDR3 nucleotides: TGTGCCAGCAGCTTAGGTTACGGTCGAGGCGGCTACACCTTC. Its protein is CASSLGYGRGGYTF.

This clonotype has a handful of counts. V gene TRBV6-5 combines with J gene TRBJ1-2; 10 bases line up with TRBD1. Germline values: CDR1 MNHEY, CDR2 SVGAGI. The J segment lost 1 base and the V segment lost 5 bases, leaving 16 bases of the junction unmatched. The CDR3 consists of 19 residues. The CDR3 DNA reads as TGTGCCAGCAGTCCTCGGATGTGGACAGGGGGACGGCTTAACTATGGCTACACCTTC. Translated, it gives CASSPRMWTGGRLNYGYTF.

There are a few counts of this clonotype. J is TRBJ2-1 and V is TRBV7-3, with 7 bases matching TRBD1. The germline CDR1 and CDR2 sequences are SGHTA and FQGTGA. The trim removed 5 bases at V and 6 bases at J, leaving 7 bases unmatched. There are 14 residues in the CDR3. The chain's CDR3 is CASSTYDRANEQFF. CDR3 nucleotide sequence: TGTGCCAGCAGCACCTATGACAGGGCCAATGAGCAGTTCTTC.

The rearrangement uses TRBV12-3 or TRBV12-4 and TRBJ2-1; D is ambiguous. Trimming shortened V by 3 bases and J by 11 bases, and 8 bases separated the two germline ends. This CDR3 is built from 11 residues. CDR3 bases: TGTGCCAGCAGTTTGCTACAGCAGCAGTTCTTC. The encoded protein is CASSLLQQQFF.

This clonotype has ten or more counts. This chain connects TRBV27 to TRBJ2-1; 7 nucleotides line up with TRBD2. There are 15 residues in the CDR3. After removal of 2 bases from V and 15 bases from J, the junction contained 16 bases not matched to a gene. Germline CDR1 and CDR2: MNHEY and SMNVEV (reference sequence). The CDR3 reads CASSLLNVGGGLLFF. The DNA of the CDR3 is TGTGCCAGCAGTTTACTAAATGTTGGGGGGGGACTTTTGTTCTTC.

The CDR3 reads CASSYSPQVGGYHEQYF. As DNA, the CDR3 is TGTGCCAGCAGTTACTCCCCTCAGGTAGGAGGGTACCACGAGCAGTACTTC. J is TRBJ2-7 and V is TRBV6-2 or TRBV6-3; TRBD2 is a possible D gene (6 bases). Between the trimmed V and J ends, which lost 0 bases and 5 bases, there was a span of 20 bases. Germline loops: CDR1 MNHEY, CDR2 SVGEGT. The CDR3 is 17 amino acids.

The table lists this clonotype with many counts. In DNA, the CDR3 is TGTGCCAGCAGCTTAGGAGGACTAGCCACAGATACGCAGTATTTT. As protein: CASSLGGLATDTQYF. V is TRBV7-2 and J is TRBJ2-3; 8 bases agree with TRBD2. V was pared by 1 base and J by 2 bases, with 2 bases of the junction left unmatched. CDR1 and CDR2 from the germline V gene are SGHTA and FQGNSA. CDR3 size: 15 residues.

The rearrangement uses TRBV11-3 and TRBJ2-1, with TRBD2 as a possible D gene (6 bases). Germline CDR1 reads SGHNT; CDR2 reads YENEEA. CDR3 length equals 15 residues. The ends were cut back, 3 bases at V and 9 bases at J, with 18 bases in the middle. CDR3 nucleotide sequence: TGTGCCAGCAGCTTTAGCGGAGGACGTAGCAGTGAGCAGTTCTTC. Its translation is CASSFSGGRSSEQFF.

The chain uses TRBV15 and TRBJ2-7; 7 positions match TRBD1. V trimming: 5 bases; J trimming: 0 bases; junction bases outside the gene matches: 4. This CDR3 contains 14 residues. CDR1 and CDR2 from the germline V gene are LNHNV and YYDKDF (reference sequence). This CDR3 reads CATSSTGSSYEQYF. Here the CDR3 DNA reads TGTGCCACCAGCTCGACAGGGAGCTCCTACGAGCAGTACTTC.

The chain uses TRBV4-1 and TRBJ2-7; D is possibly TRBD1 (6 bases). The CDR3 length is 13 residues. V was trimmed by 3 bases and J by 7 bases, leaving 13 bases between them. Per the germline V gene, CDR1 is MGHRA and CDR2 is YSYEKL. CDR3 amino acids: CASSHKTGWEQYF. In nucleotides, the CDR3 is TGCGCCAGCAGCCATAAAACAGGGTGGGAGCAGTACTTC.